This TCR beta chain was recovered during a study of cytomegalovirus exposure and HLA in healthy donors. Study outcomes and limitations: Earlier findings revealed that most TCR beta V segments proved productive either about 90% or about 30% of the time. Later work associated roughly 15,000 TCR beta sequences with HLA alleles at 0.05 false discovery rate. TRBV6-2, TRBV6-3 and some other V segments were excluded as indistinguishable.

Amplification used 60 Vbeta primers and 13 Jbeta primers. In the original processing: The authors later counted 70 million to 80 million unique TCR beta chains, approximately 12 million of them shared. Profiling relied on immunoSEQ multiplex PCR, and the TCRdb table lists in-frame clones only, not all of them. The V and J calls and clone size come from that table; D and trimming were worked out from the DNA. The table lists about 200,000 clones, 82% of them singletons. Comments on this clone: What it recognizes is unknown.

V shed 6 bases and J shed 8 bases, with 19 bases lying between them. The CDR3 totals 14 residues. The germline V gene encodes CDR1 ENHRY and CDR2 SYGVKD. J is TRBJ1-2 and V is TRBV10-3; the D gene is possibly TRBD1 (6 bases). This receptor was obtained from a boy aged 2-9 years in good health and CMV-seronegative. Input material: PBMCs. CDR3 in DNA: TGTGCCATCAGCCTACAGGGTCGACGGTCCGGCTACACCTTC. Translated: CAISLQGRRSGYTF.